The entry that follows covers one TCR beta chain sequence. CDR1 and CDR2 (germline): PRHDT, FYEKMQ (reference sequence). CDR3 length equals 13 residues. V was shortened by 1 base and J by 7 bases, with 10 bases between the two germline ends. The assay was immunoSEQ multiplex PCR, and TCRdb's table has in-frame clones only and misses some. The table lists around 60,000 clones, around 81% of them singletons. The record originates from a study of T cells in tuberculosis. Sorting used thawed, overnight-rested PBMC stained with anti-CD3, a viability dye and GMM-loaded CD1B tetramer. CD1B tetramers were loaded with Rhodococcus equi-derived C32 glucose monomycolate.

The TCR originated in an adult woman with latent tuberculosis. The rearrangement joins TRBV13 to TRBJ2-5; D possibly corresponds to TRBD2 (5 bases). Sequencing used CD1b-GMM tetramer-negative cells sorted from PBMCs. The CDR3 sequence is CASSLDGGGTQYF. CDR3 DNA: TGTGCCAGCAGCTTAGATGGTGGAGGGACCCAGTACTTC. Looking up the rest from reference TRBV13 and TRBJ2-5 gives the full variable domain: AAGVIQSPRHLIKEKRETATLKCYPIPRHDTVYWYQQGPGQDPQFLISFYEKMQSDKGSIPDRFSAQQFSDYHSELNMSSLELGDSALYFCASSLDGGGTQYFGPGTRLLVL.